Listed below are T cell receptor beta chains from one sample, sequenced in a study of high-grade serous ovarian cancer treatment subgroups. Assay: immunoSEQ multiplex PCR; the TCRdb copy retains only in-frame clones and omits some. This sample yields 900 to 1,300 clones, of which approximately 79% are seen a single time; 5.5% to 6.5% belongs to the top ten. Sequencing used tumor tissue. Every receptor here comes from a human donor with high-grade serous ovarian cancer. Both conserved end residues are part of each CDR3. D genes are given only for firm matches. Not all rows give a size; the values are once, few, many and, for expanded clones, a class.

clone size,J gene,V gene,D gene,CDR3 length,CDR3 DNA,CDR3 protein
.,TRBJ2-7,TRBV19,TRBD2,15,TGTGCCAGTAGTACCATCGGGACTAGCATCGGCGAGCAGTACTTC,CASSTIGTSIGEQYF
.,TRBJ1-1,TRBV30,.,15,TGTGCCTGGGGGGGGATGGGGGGGCAGGATGGTGAAGCTTTCTTT,CAWGGMGGQDGEAFF
.,TRBJ2-4,TRBV19,TRBD1,15,TGTGCCAGTAGTATTGACAGGGGGGGCGGTGACATTCAGTACTTC,CASSIDRGGGDIQYF
.,TRBJ1-6,TRBV15,.,15,TGTGCCACCAGCAAAGACAGACAAAATAATTCACCCCTCCACTTT,CATSKDRQNNSPLHF
few,TRBJ1-5,TRBV2,TRBD1,13,TGTGCCAGCAGTCCTGACAGGGATCAGCCCCAGCATTTT,CASSPDRDQPQHF
few,TRBJ2-1,TRBV30,TRBD2,16,TGTGCCTGGAGTGCGCCAGCGGGAGGGGACCACAATGAGCAGTTCTTC,CAWSAPAGGDHNEQFF
.,TRBJ1-2,TRBV30,.,12,TGTGCCGGACAATCCACAGTCTATGGCTACACCTTC,CAGQSTVYGYTF
.,TRBJ1-5,TRBV27,.,16,TGTGCCAGCAGTCACGGGGACGGGTTTAGCAATCAGCCCCAGCATTTT,CASSHGDGFSNQPQHF
.,TRBJ2-1,TRBV18,.,14,TGTGCCAGCTCACCACCGAGCCTCAGTAATGAGCAGTTCTTC,CASSPPSLSNEQFF
.,TRBJ2-7,TRBV7-9,.,14,TGTGCCAGCAGCCCAAACAGAAGCTCCTACGAGCAGTACTTC,CASSPNRSSYEQYF
.,TRBJ1-2,TRBV19,.,12,TGTGCCAGTTCCGGGACACACTATGGCTACACCTTC,CASSGTHYGYTF
few,TRBJ1-2,TRBV2,.,14,TGTGCCAGCAGTGAGTCCGCCGCTAACTATGGCTACACCTTC,CASSESAANYGYTF
.,TRBJ2-7,TRBV6-5,TRBD2,15,TGTGCCAGCAGTCCAGGACTAGCGGGATACTACGAGCAGTACTTC,CASSPGLAGYYEQYF
.,TRBJ2-1,TRBV4-1,TRBD2,16,TGCGCCAGCAGCCACGCGCGGACTAGCGGCTACAATGAGCAGTTCTTC,CASSHARTSGYNEQFF
once,TRBJ2-5,TRBV15,TRBD2,14,TGTGCCACCAGAGGCGGGGGGGCGGGAGAGACCCAGTACTTC,CATRGGGAGETQYF
.,TRBJ1-3,TRBV5-1,.,16,TGCGCCAGCAGCTTCCGAGGGGGGCCAGGAGCGGACACCATATATTTT,CASSFRGGPGADTIYF
.,TRBJ1-1,TRBV7-2,.,16,TGTGCCAGCAGCCAACAGTCGGGGGGGCAGAACACTGAAGCTTTCTTT,CASSQQSGGQNTEAFF
.,TRBJ2-7,TRBV7-2,TRBD2,15,TGTGCCAGCAGCGGTAGAGCGGGGGGGCCTTACGAGCAGTACTTC,CASSGRAGGPYEQYF
.,TRBJ2-7,TRBV7-8,.,14,TGTGCCAGCAGCCCTATTGCGGATTCCTACGAGCAGTACTTC,CASSPIADSYEQYF
once,TRBJ2-5,TRBV18,.,17,TGTGCCAGCTCACCTCCGGACAGTGGGACGAGGCAAGAGACCCAGTACTTC,CASSPPDSGTRQETQYF
.,TRBJ2-2,TRBV6-1,TRBD2,14,TGTGCCAGCAGGGGGGGGGTGAACACCGGGGAGCTGTTTTTT,CASRGGVNTGELFF
.,TRBJ2-3,TRBV9,TRBD1,16,TGTGCCAGCAGCGATAGAGGACAGGGCTACACAGATACGCAGTATTTT,CASSDRGQGYTDTQYF
.,TRBJ1-1,TRBV29-1,.,11,TGCAGCGTTGCCTCTCAGGGAACGACTTTCTTT,CSVASQGTTFF
.,TRBJ2-7,TRBV9,TRBD1,14,TGTGCCAGCAGCGCCCGGGACAGGGTCAACGAGCAGTACTTC,CASSARDRVNEQYF
.,TRBJ2-5,TRBV28,TRBD2,15,TGTGCCAGCAGTTTATCCGGGAGGGGTGGCGAGACCCAGTACTTC,CASSLSGRGGETQYF
.,TRBJ2-3,TRBV29-1,.,12,TGCAGCGTTACCGTGGGGGGAGATACGCAGTATTTT,CSVTVGGDTQYF
.,TRBJ1-5,TRBV7-2,TRBD1,15,TGTGCCAGCAGCCCACGGACAGGGTACAATCAGCCCCAGCATTTT,CASSPRTGYNQPQHF
.,TRBJ2-1,TRBV21-1,.,17,TGTGCCAGCAGGATATTGCTAGCTACACCATCCGACAATGAGCAGTTCTTC,CASRILLATPSDNEQFF
.,TRBJ1-5,TRBV2,.,14,TGTGCCAGCAGTGCCCCTTGGGGCAATCAGCCCCAGCATTTT,CASSAPWGNQPQHF
.,TRBJ2-3,TRBV5-4,.,14,TGTGCCAGCAGCCCCCGGACCCAGAGGAATACGCAGTATTTT,CASSPRTQRNTQYF
.,TRBJ1-2,TRBV29-1,TRBD1,12,TGCAGCGACTTACAGGGGAACTATGGCTACACCTTC,CSDLQGNYGYTF
.,TRBJ1-2,TRBV6-6,.,15,TGTGCCAGCAGTACCACGCGACAGGCTAACTATGGCTACACCTTC,CASSTTRQANYGYTF
.,TRBJ2-7,TRBV5-8,.,15,TGTGCCAGCAGCCACGTCCCTGGGAACTCCTACGAGCAGTACTTC,CASSHVPGNSYEQYF
few,TRBJ1-3,TRBV15,.,12,TGTGCCACCAGCAACGGGCCCAACACCATATATTTT,CATSNGPNTIYF
.,TRBJ1-2,TRBV27,.,15,TGTGCCAGCAGTTTATCTGCGGGGCAGGGCTTAGGCTACACCTTC,CASSLSAGQGLGYTF
.,TRBJ1-3,TRBV19,.,17,TGTGCCAGTAGTATAGGGTTTGCACAGATCTCTGGAAACACCATATATTTT,CASSIGFAQISGNTIYF